The clone carrying this TCR beta chain was counted ten times or more. Its antigen is undetermined. This record belongs to a study of regulatory T cells in long-lasting Graves disease. Across the study: Graves' patients with a new diagnosis had received antithyroid drugs under 3 months.

V was cut by 6 bases and J by 4 bases, with 15 bases left in between. CDR3 size: 14 residues. Germline V gene data show CDR1 as MDHEN and CDR2 as SYDVKM. Documented time point: newly diagnosed GD, antithyroid drugs for less than 3 months. With RNA extracted from PBMCs as input, the TCR library was made. Building the TCR beta libraries relied on iRepertoire HTBI primers, and CDR3 regions underwent Arm-PCR. One entry per CDR3 protein results from TCRdb running MiXCR on the multiplex PCR reads. The table includes 400,000 to 550,000 distinct CDR3 sequences, about a sixth detected once. The study, taken as a whole, reports: TRBV28 was favored in persistent disease, as were TRBJ1-2 and TRBJ2-5.

A further study also used this sample, focusing on T cells in Graves' hyperthyroidism and ophthalmopathy. That report notes: HTBI primers drove first-round RT-PCR of the TCR CDR3.

The source is a young woman with Graves disease. The chain has TRBV28 and TRBJ1-2; perhaps TRBD1 as D (5 bases). Sequencing was performed on peripheral blood mononuclear cells (PBMCs), taken at new diagnosis, from a patient treated with antithyroid drugs. DNA of the CDR3: TGTGCCAGCAGGCTGCCAGGGATTTCCTATGGCTACACCTTC. As protein: CASRLPGISYGYTF.